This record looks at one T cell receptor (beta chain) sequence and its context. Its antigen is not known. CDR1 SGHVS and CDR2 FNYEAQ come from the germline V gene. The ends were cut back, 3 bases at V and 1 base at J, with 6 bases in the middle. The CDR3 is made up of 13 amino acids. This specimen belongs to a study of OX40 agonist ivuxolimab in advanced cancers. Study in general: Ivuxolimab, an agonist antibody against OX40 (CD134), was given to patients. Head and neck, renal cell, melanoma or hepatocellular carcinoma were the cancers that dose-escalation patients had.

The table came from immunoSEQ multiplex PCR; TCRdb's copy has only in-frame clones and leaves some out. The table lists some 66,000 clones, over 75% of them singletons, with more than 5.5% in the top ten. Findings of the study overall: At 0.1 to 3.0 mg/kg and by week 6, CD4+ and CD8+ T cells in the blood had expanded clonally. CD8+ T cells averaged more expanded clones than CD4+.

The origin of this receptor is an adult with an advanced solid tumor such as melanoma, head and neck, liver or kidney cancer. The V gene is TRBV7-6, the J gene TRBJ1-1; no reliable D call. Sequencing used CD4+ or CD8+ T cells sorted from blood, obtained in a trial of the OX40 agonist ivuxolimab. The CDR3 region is CASSFSANTEAFF. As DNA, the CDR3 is TGTGCCAGCAGCTTTTCAGCGAACACTGAAGCTTTCTTT. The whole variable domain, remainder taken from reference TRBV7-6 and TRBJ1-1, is GAGVSQSPRYKVTKRGQDVALRCDPISGHVSLYWYRQALGQGPEFLTYFNYEAQQDKSGLPNDRFSAERPEGSISTLTIQRTEQRDSAMYRCASSFSANTEAFFGQGTRLTVV.